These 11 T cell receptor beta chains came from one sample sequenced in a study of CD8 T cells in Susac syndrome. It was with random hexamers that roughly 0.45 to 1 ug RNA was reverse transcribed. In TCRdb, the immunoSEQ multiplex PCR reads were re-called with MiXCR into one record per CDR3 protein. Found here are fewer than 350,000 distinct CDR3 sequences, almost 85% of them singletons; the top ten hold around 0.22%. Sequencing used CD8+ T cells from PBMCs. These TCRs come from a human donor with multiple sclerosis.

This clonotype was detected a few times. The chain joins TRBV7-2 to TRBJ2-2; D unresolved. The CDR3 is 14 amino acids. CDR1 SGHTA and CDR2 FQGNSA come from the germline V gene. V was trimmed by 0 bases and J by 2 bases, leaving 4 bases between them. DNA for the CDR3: TGTGCCAGCAGCTTAGCTAGCAACACCGGGGAGCTGTTTTTT. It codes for CASSLASNTGELFF.

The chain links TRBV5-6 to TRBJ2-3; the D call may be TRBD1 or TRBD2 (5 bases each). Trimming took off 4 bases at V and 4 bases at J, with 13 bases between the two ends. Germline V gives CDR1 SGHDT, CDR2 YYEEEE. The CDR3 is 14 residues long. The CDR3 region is CASSPGRPADTQYF. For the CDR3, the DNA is TGTGCCAGCAGCCCGGGGCGGCCTGCAGATACGCAGTATTTT.

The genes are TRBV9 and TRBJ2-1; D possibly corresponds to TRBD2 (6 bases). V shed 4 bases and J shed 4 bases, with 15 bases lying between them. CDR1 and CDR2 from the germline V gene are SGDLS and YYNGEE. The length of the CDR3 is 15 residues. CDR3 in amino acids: CASSSRGEAYNEQFF. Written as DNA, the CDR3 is TGTGCCAGCAGCTCCCGAGGGGAGGCGTACAATGAGCAGTTCTTC.

The CDR3 DNA sequence: TGCGCCAGCACATCGGCAGGGGGATTTTACGAGCAGTACTTC. This encodes CASTSAGGFYEQYF. This chain joins TRBV5-1 and TRBJ2-7, with TRBD1 matching 7 bases. Germline V gives CDR1 SGHRS, CDR2 YFSETQ. Unmatched junction bases numbered 10, after V lost 6 bases and J lost 4 bases. The CDR3 is 14 amino acids. Full variable domain (outside the CDR3, taken from reference TRBV5-1 and TRBJ2-7): KAGVTQTPRYLIKTRGQQVTLSCSPISGHRSVSWYQQTPGQGLQFLFEYFSETQRNKGNFPGRFSGRQFSNSRSEMNVSTLELGDSALYLCASTSAGGFYEQYFGPGTRLTVT.

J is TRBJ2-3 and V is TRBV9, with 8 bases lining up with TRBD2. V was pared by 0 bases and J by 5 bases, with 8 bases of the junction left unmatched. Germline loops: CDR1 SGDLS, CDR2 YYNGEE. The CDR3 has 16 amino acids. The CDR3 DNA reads TGTGCCAGCAGCGTAGAGACTAGCGATGGCGGAGATACGCAGTATTTT. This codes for CASSVETSDGGDTQYF.

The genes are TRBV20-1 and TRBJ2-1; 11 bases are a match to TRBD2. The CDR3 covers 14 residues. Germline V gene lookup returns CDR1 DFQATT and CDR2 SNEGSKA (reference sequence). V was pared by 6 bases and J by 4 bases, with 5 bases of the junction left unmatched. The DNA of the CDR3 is TGCAGTGCCTCCGGGACTAGCGGATACAATGAGCAGTTCTTC. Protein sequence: CSASGTSGYNEQFF.

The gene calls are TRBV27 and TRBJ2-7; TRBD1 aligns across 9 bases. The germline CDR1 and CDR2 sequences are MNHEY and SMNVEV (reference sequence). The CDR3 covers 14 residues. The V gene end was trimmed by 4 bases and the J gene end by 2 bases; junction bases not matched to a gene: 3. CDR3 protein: CASSSRTGAYEQYF. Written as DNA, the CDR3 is TGTGCCAGCAGTTCCCGGACAGGGGCCTACGAGCAGTACTTC.

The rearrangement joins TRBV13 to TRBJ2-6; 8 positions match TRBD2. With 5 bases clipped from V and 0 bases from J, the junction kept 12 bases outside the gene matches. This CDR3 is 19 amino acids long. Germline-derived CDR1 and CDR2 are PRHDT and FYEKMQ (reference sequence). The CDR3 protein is CASSPLGLAGLSGANVLTF. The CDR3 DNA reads TGTGCCAGCAGCCCCTTGGGGCTAGCGGGTCTCTCTGGGGCCAACGTCCTGACTTTC.

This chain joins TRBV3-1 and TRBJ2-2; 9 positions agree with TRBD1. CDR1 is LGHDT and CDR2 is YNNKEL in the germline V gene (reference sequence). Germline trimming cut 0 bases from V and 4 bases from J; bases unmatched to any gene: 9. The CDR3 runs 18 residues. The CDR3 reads CASSQDRDRVFGTGELFF. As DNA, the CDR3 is TGTGCCAGCAGCCAAGACCGGGACAGGGTATTTGGCACCGGGGAGCTGTTTTTT.

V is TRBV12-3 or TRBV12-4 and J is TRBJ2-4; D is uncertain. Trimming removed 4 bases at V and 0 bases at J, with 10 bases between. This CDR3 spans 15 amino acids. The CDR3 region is CASSSPLAAKNIQYF. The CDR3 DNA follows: TGTGCCAGCAGTTCCCCGTTGGCAGCCAAAAACATTCAGTACTTC.

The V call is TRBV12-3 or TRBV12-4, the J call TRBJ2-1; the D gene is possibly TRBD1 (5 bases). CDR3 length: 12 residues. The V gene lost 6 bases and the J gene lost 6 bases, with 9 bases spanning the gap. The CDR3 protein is CASSQGSNEQFF. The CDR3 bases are TGTGCCAGCAGCCAGGGTTCCAATGAGCAGTTCTTC.